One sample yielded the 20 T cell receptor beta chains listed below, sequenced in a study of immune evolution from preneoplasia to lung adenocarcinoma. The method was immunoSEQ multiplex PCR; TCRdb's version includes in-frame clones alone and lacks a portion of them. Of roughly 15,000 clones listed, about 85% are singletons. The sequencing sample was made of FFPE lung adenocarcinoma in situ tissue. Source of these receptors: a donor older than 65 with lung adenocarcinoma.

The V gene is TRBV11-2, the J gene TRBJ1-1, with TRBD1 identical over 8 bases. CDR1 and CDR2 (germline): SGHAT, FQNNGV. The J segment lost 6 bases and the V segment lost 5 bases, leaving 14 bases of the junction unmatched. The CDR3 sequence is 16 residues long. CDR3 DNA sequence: TGTGCCAGCAGCCCAGGGGGCCACAACAGGGGGGCTGAAGCTTTCTTT. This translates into CASSPGGHNRGAEAFF.

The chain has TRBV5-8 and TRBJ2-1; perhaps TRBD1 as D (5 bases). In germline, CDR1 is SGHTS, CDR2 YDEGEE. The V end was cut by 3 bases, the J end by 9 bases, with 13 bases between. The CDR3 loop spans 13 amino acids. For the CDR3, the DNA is TGTGCCAGCAGCTCAGGGTTCCCGGGTGAGCAGTTCTTC. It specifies CASSSGFPGEQFF.

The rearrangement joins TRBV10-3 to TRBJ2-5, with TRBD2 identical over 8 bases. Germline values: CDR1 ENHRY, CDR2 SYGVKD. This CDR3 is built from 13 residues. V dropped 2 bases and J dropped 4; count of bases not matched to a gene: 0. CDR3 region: CAISETSGETQYF. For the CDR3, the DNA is TGTGCCATCAGTGAGACTAGCGGAGAGACCCAGTACTTC.

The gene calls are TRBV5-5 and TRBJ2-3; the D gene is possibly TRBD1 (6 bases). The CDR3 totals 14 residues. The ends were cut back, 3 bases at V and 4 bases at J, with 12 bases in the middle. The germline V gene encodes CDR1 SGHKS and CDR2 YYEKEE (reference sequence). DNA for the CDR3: TGTGCCAGCAGCTGGGCAGGGGCTGCAGATACGCAGTATTTT. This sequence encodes CASSWAGAADTQYF.

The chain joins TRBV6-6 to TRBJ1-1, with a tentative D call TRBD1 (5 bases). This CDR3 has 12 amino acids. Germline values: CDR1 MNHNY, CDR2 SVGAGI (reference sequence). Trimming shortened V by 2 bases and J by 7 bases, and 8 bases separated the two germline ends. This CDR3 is CASSYGGIEAFF. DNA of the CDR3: TGTGCCAGCAGTTACGGGGGGATTGAAGCTTTCTTT.

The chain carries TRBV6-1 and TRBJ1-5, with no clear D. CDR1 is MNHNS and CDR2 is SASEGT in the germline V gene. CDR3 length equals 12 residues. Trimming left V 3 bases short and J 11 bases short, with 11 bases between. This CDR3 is CASSDPYRSQHF. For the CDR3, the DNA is TGTGCCAGCAGTGACCCGTACCGATCCCAGCATTTT.

The CDR3 DNA sequence: TGTGCCAGCAGTTACTCGAAGGCCAGGTCCAACTATGGCTACACCTTC. Translated, it gives CASSYSKARSNYGYTF. The V call is TRBV6-5, the J call TRBJ1-2; D call uncertain. V shed 0 bases and J shed 2 bases, with 13 bases lying between them. The CDR3 consists of 16 residues. CDR1 is MNHEY, CDR2 SVGAGI, per germline.

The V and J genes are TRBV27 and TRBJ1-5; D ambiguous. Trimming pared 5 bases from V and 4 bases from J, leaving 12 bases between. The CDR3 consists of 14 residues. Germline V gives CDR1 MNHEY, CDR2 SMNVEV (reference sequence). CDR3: CASSPRTRNQPQHF. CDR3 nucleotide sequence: TGTGCCAGCAGTCCCCGGACCAGAAATCAGCCCCAGCATTTT.

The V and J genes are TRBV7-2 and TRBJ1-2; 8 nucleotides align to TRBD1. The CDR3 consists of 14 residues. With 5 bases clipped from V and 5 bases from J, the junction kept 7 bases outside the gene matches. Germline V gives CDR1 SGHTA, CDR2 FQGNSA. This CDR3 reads CASSEDRGPYGYTF. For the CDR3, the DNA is TGTGCCAGCAGCGAAGACAGGGGACCATATGGCTACACCTTC.

As DNA, the CDR3 is TGTGCCAGCAGTGGGAGTCTCTACAGCGCCTACGAGCAGTACTTC. It is translated as CASSGSLYSAYEQYF. The rearrangement links TRBV6-5 to TRBJ2-7, with D perhaps TRBD2 (5 bases). The V gene lost 5 bases and the J gene lost 2 bases, with 16 bases spanning the gap. The CDR3 contains 15 residues. CDR1 is MNHEY, CDR2 SVGAGI, per germline.

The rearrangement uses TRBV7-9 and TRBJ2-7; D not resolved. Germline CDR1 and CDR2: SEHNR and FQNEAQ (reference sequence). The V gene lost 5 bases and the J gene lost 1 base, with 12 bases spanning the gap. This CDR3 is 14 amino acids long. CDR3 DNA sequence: TGTGCCAGCAGCCCCCAGGTCGTATCCTACGAGCAGTACTTC. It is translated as CASSPQVVSYEQYF.

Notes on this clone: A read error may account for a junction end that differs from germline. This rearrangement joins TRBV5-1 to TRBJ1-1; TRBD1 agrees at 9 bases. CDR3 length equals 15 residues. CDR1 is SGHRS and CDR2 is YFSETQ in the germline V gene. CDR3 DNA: TGCGCCAGCAGCCCCCGGACAGGGGTGAATACTGAAGCTTTCTTT. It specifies CASSPRTGVNTEAFF.

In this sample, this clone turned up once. CDR3: CAWRGSFASGYNEQFF. As DNA, the CDR3 is TGTGCCTGGAGGGGTAGCTTCGCTAGCGGATACAATGAGCAGTTCTTC. The V gene is TRBV30, the J gene TRBJ2-1, with 7 positions matching TRBD2. J was trimmed by 4 bases and V by 3 bases; bases with no gene match: 12. Germline CDR1 and CDR2: GTSNPN and SVGIG (reference sequence). The CDR3 length is 16 residues. The complete variable domain, with remaining parts taken from reference TRBV30 and TRBJ2-1, reads SQTIHQWPATLVQPVGSPLSLECTVEGTSNPNLYWYRQAAGRGLQLLFYSVGIGQISSEVPQNLSASRPQDRQFILSSKKLLLSDSGFYLCAWRGSFASGYNEQFFGPGTRLTVL.

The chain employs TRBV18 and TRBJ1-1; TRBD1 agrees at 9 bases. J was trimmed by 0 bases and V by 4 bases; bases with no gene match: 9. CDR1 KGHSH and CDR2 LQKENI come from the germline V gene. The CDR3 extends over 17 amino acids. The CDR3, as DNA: TGTGCCAGCTCACTCTCGTACAGGGGGCCAATGAACACTGAAGCTTTCTTT. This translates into CASSLSYRGPMNTEAFF.

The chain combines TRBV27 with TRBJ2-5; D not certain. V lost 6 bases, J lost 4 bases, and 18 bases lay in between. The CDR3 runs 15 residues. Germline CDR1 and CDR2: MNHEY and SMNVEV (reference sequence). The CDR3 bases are TGTGCCAGCAGCCCGATACCCCCCCCTAGAGAGACCCAGTACTTC. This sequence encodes CASSPIPPPRETQYF.

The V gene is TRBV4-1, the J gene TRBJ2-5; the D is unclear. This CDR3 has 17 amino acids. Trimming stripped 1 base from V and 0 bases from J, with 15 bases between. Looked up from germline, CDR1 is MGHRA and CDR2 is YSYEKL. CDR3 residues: CASSQVVNLEYQETQYF. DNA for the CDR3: TGCGCCAGCAGCCAAGTTGTAAACCTCGAATACCAAGAGACCCAGTACTTC.

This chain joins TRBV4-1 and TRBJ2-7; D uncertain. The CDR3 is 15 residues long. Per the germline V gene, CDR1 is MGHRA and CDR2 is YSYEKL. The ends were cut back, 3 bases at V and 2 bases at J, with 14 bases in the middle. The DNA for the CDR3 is TGCGCCAGCAGCCAGGCCTTCTCCGGCGCCTACGAGCAGTACTTC. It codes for CASSQAFSGAYEQYF.

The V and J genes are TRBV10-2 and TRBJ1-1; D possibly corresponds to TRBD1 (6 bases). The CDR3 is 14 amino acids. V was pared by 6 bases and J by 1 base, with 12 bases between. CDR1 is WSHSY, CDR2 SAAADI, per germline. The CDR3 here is CASRQGPSNTEAFF. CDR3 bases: TGCGCCAGCAGACAGGGACCGTCGAACACTGAAGCTTTCTTT.

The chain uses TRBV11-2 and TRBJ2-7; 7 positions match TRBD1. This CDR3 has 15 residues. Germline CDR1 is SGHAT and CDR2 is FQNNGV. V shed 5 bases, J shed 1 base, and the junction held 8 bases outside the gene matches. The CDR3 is CASSPGWGQSYEQYF. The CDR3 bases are TGTGCCAGCAGCCCAGGATGGGGACAGTCCTACGAGCAGTACTTC.

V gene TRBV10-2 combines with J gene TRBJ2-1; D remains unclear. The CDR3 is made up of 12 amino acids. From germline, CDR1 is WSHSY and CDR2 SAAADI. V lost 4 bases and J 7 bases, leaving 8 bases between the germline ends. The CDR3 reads CASSAGENEQFF. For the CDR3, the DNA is TGCGCCAGCAGTGCGGGTGAGAATGAGCAGTTCTTC.